These 16 T cell receptor beta chains were all obtained from the same sample, sequenced in a study of blood T cell repertoires in COVID-19. Sequencing was performed with immunoSEQ multiplex PCR; in TCRdb, only in-frame clones are kept and a portion is missing. The sample includes 150,000 to 200,000 clones, 70% to 90% of them seen just once. Material for sequencing was peripheral blood. The receptors come from a man in his 60s with active or convalescent COVID-19.

The V call is TRBV5-4, the J call TRBJ1-2; D is uncertain. The CDR3 extends over 13 amino acids. Trimming left V 7 bases short and J 6 bases short, with 16 bases between. Germline V gene data show CDR1 as SGHNT and CDR2 as YYREEE (reference sequence). CDR3 loop: CASAHRVQHGYTF. Here the CDR3 DNA reads TGTGCCAGCGCACACCGGGTCCAGCATGGCTACACCTTC. The complete variable domain, with remaining parts taken from reference TRBV5-4 and TRBJ1-2, reads ETGVTQSPTHLIKTRGQQVTLRCSSQSGHNTVSWYQQALGQGPQFIFQYYREEENGRGNFPPRFSGLQFPNYSSELNVNALELDDSALYLCASAHRVQHGYTFGSGTRLTVV.

This chain uses TRBV4-1 with TRBJ1-4; tentative D call: TRBD1 (6 bases). This CDR3 spans 15 amino acids. V was pared by 2 bases and J by 5 bases, with 12 bases between. CDR1 is MGHRA and CDR2 is YSYEKL in the germline V gene. CDR3 nucleotide sequence: TGCGCCAGCAGCCAACCCGGGACACGGAATGAAAAACTGTTTTTT. Protein: CASSQPGTRNEKLFF.

V usage is TRBV5-1 and J usage is TRBJ2-2, with D maybe TRBD1 (6 bases). CDR1 is SGHRS, CDR2 YFSETQ, per germline. Trimming took 3 bases from V and 7 from J, leaving 16 bases between them. There are 15 residues in the CDR3. The CDR3 sequence: CASSSSKGVDGELFF. CDR3 DNA: TGCGCCAGCAGCTCTTCTAAGGGGGTGGACGGGGAGCTGTTTTTT.

This chain links TRBV4-1 with TRBJ1-2; D is uncertain. The germline V gene has CDR1 MGHRA and CDR2 YSYEKL. V was shortened by 5 bases and J by 4 bases, with 11 bases between the two germline ends. The CDR3 consists of 13 residues. CDR3 in amino acids: CASSTDPLYGYTF. CDR3 nucleotides: TGCGCCAGCAGCACAGACCCCCTCTATGGCTACACCTTC.

The CDR3 DNA reads as TGCGCCAGCAGCTTGGGGTTCGGGAACACCGGGGAGCTGTTTTTT. Protein sequence: CASSLGFGNTGELFF. The chain combines TRBV5-1 with TRBJ2-2; D ambiguous. This CDR3 is 15 amino acids long. Trimming removed 0 bases at V and 1 base at J, with 7 bases between. Germline CDR1 SGHRS, CDR2 YFSETQ.

The chain recombines TRBV7-3 with TRBJ2-1; 11 bases align to TRBD2. The CDR3 extends over 15 amino acids. V lost 4 bases, J lost 8 bases, and 7 bases stayed unmatched. Germline V gene sequence: CDR1 SGHTA, CDR2 FQGTGA. In nucleotides, the CDR3 is TGTGCCAGCAGCTACATAGCGGGGGGGCCAGATGAGCAGTTCTTC. This codes for CASSYIAGGPDEQFF.

The gene calls are TRBV11-2 and TRBJ2-3, with D maybe TRBD1 (5 bases). CDR3 size: 13 residues. CDR1 is SGHAT, CDR2 FQNNGV, per germline. The V and J ends lost 5 bases and 2 bases respectively, with 8 bases between them. The CDR3 DNA sequence: TGTGCCAGCAGCCAGGACAACACAGATACGCAGTATTTT. Translated: CASSQDNTDTQYF.

This clone was observed a single time. The V call is TRBV19, the J call TRBJ2-7; maybe TRBD1 (6 bases). V was clipped by 4 bases and J by 3 bases, with 13 bases between them. The CDR3 runs 14 residues. From germline, CDR1 is LNHDA and CDR2 SQIVND (reference sequence). The CDR3 sequence: CASSSRDKSYEQYF. DNA for the CDR3: TGTGCCAGTAGTAGCCGGGACAAAAGCTACGAGCAGTACTTC.

The V call is TRBV6-5, the J call TRBJ1-2; 7 bases align to TRBD1. The CDR3 consists of 14 residues. Germline CDR1 and CDR2: MNHEY and SVGAGI. The J segment lost 2 bases and the V segment lost 7 bases, leaving 7 bases of the junction unmatched. The DNA for the CDR3 is TGTGCCAGCAAAGAAGGGGGCGCGAACTATGGCTACACCTTC. Residues: CASKEGGANYGYTF.

The chain links TRBV7-3 to TRBJ2-1, with D possibly TRBD1 on 6 matching bases. The CDR3 sequence is 14 residues long. Trimming removed 5 bases at V and 3 bases at J, with 11 bases between. Germline V CDR1 and CDR2: SGHTA, FQGTGA. The chain's CDR3 is CASSEGGFYNEQFF. The CDR3 nucleotides read TGTGCCAGCAGCGAAGGGGGATTCTACAATGAGCAGTTCTTC.

The chain employs TRBV18 and TRBJ2-5; tentatively, D is TRBD2 (6 bases). Trimming removed 2 bases from V and 2 bases from J, with 6 bases in between. Looked up from germline, CDR1 is KGHSH and CDR2 is LQKENI. The CDR3 contains 13 residues. Here the CDR3 reads CASSPGGQETQYF. DNA for the CDR3: TGTGCCAGCTCACCAGGGGGGCAAGAGACCCAGTACTTC. Filled out from reference TRBV18 and TRBJ2-5, the complete variable domain reads NAGVMQNPRHLVRRRGQEARLRCSPMKGHSHVYWYRQLPEEGLKFMVYLQKENIIDESGMPKERFSAEFPKEGPSILRIQQVVRGDSAAYFCASSPGGQETQYFGPGTRLLVL.

The chain employs TRBV6-1 and TRBJ2-3; D gene unclear. The germline CDR1 and CDR2 sequences are MNHNS and SASEGT. This CDR3 contains 14 residues. V lost 2 bases and J 7 bases, leaving 13 bases between the germline ends. The CDR3 sequence: CASSEQTVSYTQYF. CDR3 nucleotide sequence: TGTGCCAGCAGTGAACAAACAGTCTCTTATACGCAGTATTTT.

A single count supports this clone. The J gene is TRBJ1-2, the V gene TRBV6-5; 7 bases are a match to TRBD1. Germline assignment: CDR1 MNHEY and CDR2 SVGAGI. The CDR3 spans 13 residues. The V and J ends lost 4 bases and 13 bases, in that order; junction bases with no gene match: 12. CDR3: CASSFTPDRAATF. As DNA, the CDR3 is TGTGCCAGCAGTTTCACCCCAGACAGGGCAGCCACCTTC.

The chain is built from TRBV2 and TRBJ2-7, with a possible D match to TRBD1 (6 bases). Germline V gene data show CDR1 as SNHLY and CDR2 as FYNNEI. CDR3 size: 15 residues. V was trimmed by 3 bases and J by 3 bases, leaving 15 bases between them. DNA for the CDR3: TGTGCCAGCAGTGATAAAAACCGGGACATCTACGAGCAGTACTTC. Translation gives CASSDKNRDIYEQYF.

The chain couples TRBV4-1 to TRBJ2-2, with a tentative D call TRBD2 (5 bases). Germline V gives CDR1 MGHRA, CDR2 YSYEKL. The CDR3 totals 14 residues. Trimming cost V 1 base and J 3 bases, with 6 bases left between them. Here the CDR3 DNA reads TGCGCCAGCAGCCAAGTGAGGGACACCGGGGAGCTGTTTTTT. Amino acids: CASSQVRDTGELFF.

The J gene is TRBJ2-2, the V gene TRBV30, with D possibly being TRBD2 (5 bases). The CDR3 consists of 12 residues. Deletions cut 0 bases from V and 8 bases from J, with 7 bases between. CDR1 GTSNPN and CDR2 SVGIG come from the germline V gene (reference sequence). The CDR3 DNA follows: TGTGCCTGGAGTGTACGAGGGGGGGAGCTGTTTTTT. Protein product: CAWSVRGGELFF. Looking up the rest from reference TRBV30 and TRBJ2-2 gives the full variable domain: SQTIHQWPATLVQPVGSPLSLECTVEGTSNPNLYWYRQAAGRGLQLLFYSVGIGQISSEVPQNLSASRPQDRQFILSSKKLLLSDSGFYLCAWSVRGGELFFGEGSRLTVL.